One sample yielded the 26 T cell receptor beta chains listed below, sequenced in a study of OX40 agonist ivuxolimab in advanced cancers. Assay used: immunoSEQ multiplex PCR; TCRdb lists only in-frame clones, some missing. The sample lists some 77,000 clones, roughly 85% occurring once. The material sequenced was CD4+ or CD8+ T cells sorted from blood, taken in a trial of the OX40 agonist ivuxolimab. The source is an adult with an advanced solid tumor such as melanoma, head and neck, liver or kidney cancer.

The V gene is TRBV2, the J gene TRBJ2-1; the match to TRBD2 covers 12 bases. CDR1 and CDR2 (germline): SNHLY, FYNNEI. This CDR3 is 18 amino acids long. V lost 5 bases and J lost 8; bases outside the gene matches: 16. CDR3 in DNA: TGTGCCAGCAGTCCCCAGAGGGCTAGCGGGAGGGCCTGGGATGAGCAGTTCTTC. Its translation is CASSPQRASGRAWDEQFF.

The gene calls are TRBV2 and TRBJ2-5, with TRBD2 matching over 9 bases. The CDR3 has 13 residues. The germline gives CDR1 SNHLY, CDR2 FYNNEI. Unmatched junction bases numbered 5, after V lost 6 bases and J lost 6 bases. The CDR3 sequence: CASRSSGVKTQYF. The CDR3 nucleotides read TGTGCCAGCAGGTCTAGCGGGGTGAAGACCCAGTACTTC. Full variable domain (remainder filled in from reference TRBV2 and TRBJ2-5): EPEVTQTPSHQVTQMGQEVILRCVPISNHLYFYWYRQILGQKVEFLVSFYNNEISEKSEIFDDQFSVERPDGSNFTLKIRSTKLEDSAMYFCASRSSGVKTQYFGPGTRLLVL.

The chain uses TRBV6-6 and TRBJ2-7; the D is unclear. The length of the CDR3 is 13 residues. CDR1 and CDR2 from the germline V gene are MNHNY and SVGAGI (reference sequence). The V end was cut by 5 bases, the J end by 3 bases, with 11 bases between. Here the CDR3 DNA reads TGTGCCAGCAGTGGGCCGGGTAGCTACGAGCAGTACTTC. Amino acid sequence: CASSGPGSYEQYF.

The DNA of the CDR3 is TGTGCCAGCTCCGGAAACTATGGCTACACCTTC. Amino acids: CASSGNYGYTF. V gene TRBV6-5 combines with J gene TRBJ1-2; D uncertain. In germline, CDR1 is MNHEY, CDR2 SVGAGI. The V and J ends lost 8 bases and 2 bases respectively, with 6 bases between them. CDR3 size: 11 residues.

The chain carries TRBV9 and TRBJ2-3; D remains ambiguous. V was pared by 1 base and J by 2 bases, with 11 bases between. The germline CDR1 and CDR2 sequences are SGDLS and YYNGEE. The CDR3 is 15 amino acids. The CDR3: CASSVPSETTDTQYF. CDR3 DNA sequence: TGTGCCAGCAGCGTACCCAGCGAGACCACAGATACGCAGTATTTT. The full variable domain, its missing parts supplied by reference TRBV9 and TRBJ2-3, is DSGVTQTPKHLITATGQRVTLRCSPRSGDLSVYWYQQSLDQGLQFLIQYYNGEERAKGNILERFSAQQFPDLHSELNLSSLELGDSALYFCASSVPSETTDTQYFGPGTRLTVL.

V gene TRBV9 combines with J gene TRBJ1-6; D call uncertain. Germline values: CDR1 SGDLS, CDR2 YYNGEE. This CDR3 spans 16 amino acids. Trimming took off 0 bases at V and 7 bases at J, with 14 bases between the two ends. This chain's CDR3 is CASSVEPNDANSPLHF. As DNA, the CDR3 is TGTGCCAGCAGCGTAGAGCCGAATGACGCCAATTCACCCCTCCACTTT.

This clone was counted once. The chain combines TRBV9 with TRBJ2-1, with TRBD2 as a possible D gene (5 bases). The CDR3 runs to 16 residues. The V and J ends lost 0 bases and 0 bases respectively, with 10 bases between them. From germline, CDR1 is SGDLS and CDR2 YYNGEE. CDR3 region: CASSVGKGSSYNEQFF. CDR3 DNA sequence: TGTGCCAGCAGCGTAGGGAAAGGGAGCTCCTACAATGAGCAGTTCTTC.

The chain couples TRBV9 to TRBJ2-7; D is ambiguous. Germline V CDR1 and CDR2: SGDLS, YYNGEE. The CDR3 extends over 11 amino acids. V lost 4 bases and J 3 bases, leaving 5 bases between the germline ends. The CDR3 bases are TGTGCCAGCAGCACGGACTACGAGCAGTACTTC. Translating gives CASSTDYEQYF.

This chain connects TRBV4-1 to TRBJ2-5, with D tentatively TRBD2 (6 bases). Germline CDR1 and CDR2: MGHRA and YSYEKL. The CDR3 has 15 amino acids. Trimming removed 1 base from V and 4 bases from J, with 13 bases in between. The CDR3 nucleotides read TGCGCCAGCAGCCAAGGGCCCGTGGGGGGAGAGACCCAGTACTTC. As protein: CASSQGPVGGETQYF.

The chain couples TRBV27 to TRBJ1-1, with D hard to call. Deletions cut 2 bases from V and 6 bases from J, with 10 bases between. CDR1 and CDR2 from the germline V gene are MNHEY and SMNVEV (reference sequence). The length of the CDR3 is 13 residues. The CDR3 here is CASSLSRWAEAFF. The CDR3 nucleotides read TGTGCCAGCAGTTTAAGTAGGTGGGCTGAAGCTTTCTTT.

This chain connects TRBV5-1 to TRBJ2-1, with D maybe TRBD1 (5 bases). The CDR3 extends over 13 amino acids. The V and J ends lost 2 bases and 9 bases respectively, with 12 bases between them. Germline CDR1 and CDR2: SGHRS and YFSETQ. This CDR3 is CASSFQGDREQFF. CDR3 bases: TGCGCCAGCAGCTTTCAGGGTGACCGTGAGCAGTTCTTC.

This chain uses TRBV11-2 with TRBJ1-1; D gene unclear. The germline CDR1 and CDR2 sequences are SGHAT and FQNNGV. The CDR3 spans 15 residues. Trimming cost V 0 bases and J 1 base, with 9 bases left between them. Here the CDR3 DNA reads TGTGCCAGCAGCTTAGATGTGTGGGCGAACACTGAAGCTTTCTTT. Its translation is CASSLDVWANTEAFF.

In the case of this clone: At one boundary the junction diverges from the germline segment, which might be a read error. The chain recombines TRBV5-1 with TRBJ1-4; possible D gene TRBD1, 6 bases. Germline V gene data show CDR1 as SGHRS and CDR2 as YFSETQ. The CDR3 totals 14 residues. CDR3 sequence (DNA): TGCGCCAGCAGCGTGGACAGAGCTAATGAAAAACTGCTTTTT. As protein: CASSVDRANEKLLF.

The CDR3 coding sequence is TGTGCCAGCAGCTTTAACACCGGGGAGCTGTTTTTT. Residues: CASSFNTGELFF. The chain links TRBV7-3 to TRBJ2-2; D uncertain. Germline V gene data show CDR1 as SGHTA and CDR2 as FQGTGA. This CDR3 is built from 12 residues. V was shortened by 3 bases and J by 2 bases, with 1 base between the two germline ends.

The chain carries TRBV5-1 and TRBJ2-3; unclear D gene. Trimming left V 4 bases short and J 1 base short, with 10 bases between. This CDR3 is built from 14 residues. Looked up from germline, CDR1 is SGHRS and CDR2 is YFSETQ. CDR3 sequence: CASSPRVGTDTQYF. In nucleotides, the CDR3 is TGCGCCAGCAGCCCTAGGGTTGGCACAGATACGCAGTATTTT.

This clone showed up just once. The chain joins TRBV6-5 to TRBJ1-5; 7 bases fit TRBD1. After removal of 6 bases from V and 6 bases from J, the junction contained 5 bases not matched to a gene. The length of the CDR3 is 13 residues. The germline V gene encodes CDR1 MNHEY and CDR2 SVGAGI. The CDR3 sequence: CASSNDRVQPQHF. CDR3 in DNA: TGTGCCAGCAGCAACGACAGGGTTCAGCCCCAGCATTTT.

The chain has TRBV5-1 and TRBJ2-7; D is undetermined. CDR1 and CDR2 from the germline V gene are SGHRS and YFSETQ. V lost 0 bases and J lost 2, with 9 bases in between. This CDR3 has 14 residues. CDR3 region: CASSLVPGPYEQYF. In DNA form, the CDR3 reads TGCGCCAGCAGCTTGGTTCCCGGTCCCTACGAGCAGTACTTC.

The V gene is TRBV27, the J gene TRBJ2-7, with D possibly matching TRBD2 (6 bases). Trimming cost V 3 bases and J 2 bases, with 8 bases left between them. CDR3 length: 13 amino acids. CDR1 is MNHEY and CDR2 is SMNVEV in the germline V gene (reference sequence). DNA for the CDR3: TGTGCCAGCAGTTTTCGGAGGGCCTACGAGCAGTACTTC. Its translation is CASSFRRAYEQYF.

The rearrangement uses TRBV30 and TRBJ1-2, with 7 bases that match TRBD1. Unmatched junction bases numbered 19, after V lost 4 bases and J lost 5 bases. Germline V gives CDR1 GTSNPN, CDR2 SVGIG (reference sequence). The CDR3 sequence is 17 residues long. Here the CDR3 DNA reads TGTGCCTGGACCCTCCCCACAGGGGCTGGTGCGGGATATGGCTACACCTTC. Amino acid sequence: CAWTLPTGAGAGYGYTF. Full variable domain (missing parts from reference TRBV30 and TRBJ1-2): SQTIHQWPATLVQPVGSPLSLECTVEGTSNPNLYWYRQAAGRGLQLLFYSVGIGQISSEVPQNLSASRPQDRQFILSSKKLLLSDSGFYLCAWTLPTGAGAGYGYTFGSGTRLTVV.

This clone was found once. The V call is TRBV29-1, the J call TRBJ1-1; 9 bases are a match to TRBD1. Per the germline V gene, CDR1 is SQVTM and CDR2 is ANQGSEA. The CDR3 extends over 13 amino acids. Germline trimming cut 6 bases from V and 4 bases from J; bases unmatched to any gene: 6. CDR3 in DNA: TGCAGCGTCGGACAGGGGTCGGGCACTGAAGCTTTCTTT. Its translation: CSVGQGSGTEAFF. The full variable domain, its missing parts supplied by reference TRBV29-1 and TRBJ1-1, is SAVISQKPSRDICQRGTSLTIQCQVDSQVTMMFWYRQQPGQSLTLIATANQGSEATYESGFVIDKFPISRPNLTFSTLTVSNMSPEDSSIYLCSVGQGSGTEAFFGQGTRLTVV.

CDR3 sequence: CASSLAGGQYNEQFF. The CDR3 nucleotides read TGTGCCAGCAGCTTAGCGGGGGGCCAATACAATGAGCAGTTCTTC. V is TRBV7-3 and J is TRBJ2-1; 8 positions agree with TRBD2. Germline values: CDR1 SGHTA, CDR2 FQGTGA. The CDR3 consists of 15 residues. Germline trimming cut 2 bases from V and 4 bases from J; bases unmatched to any gene: 4.

This chain connects TRBV7-6 to TRBJ1-4, with D possibly TRBD1 on 6 matching bases. The CDR3 contains 14 residues. Germline CDR1 is SGHVS and CDR2 is FNYEAQ. Trimming removed 3 bases at V and 5 bases at J, with 10 bases between. The CDR3: CASSFGGGNEKLFF. Written as DNA, the CDR3 is TGTGCCAGCAGCTTTGGGGGCGGGAATGAAAAACTGTTTTTT.

CDR3 sequence: CASSITSGAPRELFF. The CDR3 DNA reads TGTGCCAGTAGTATAACTAGCGGGGCCCCTAGGGAGCTGTTTTTT. The genes are TRBV19 and TRBJ2-2; 10 nucleotides agree with TRBD2. The CDR3 loop spans 15 amino acids. V gave up 2 bases and J gave up 9 bases; unmatched junction bases: 6. Germline values: CDR1 LNHDA, CDR2 SQIVND (reference sequence).

The rearrangement links TRBV5-1 to TRBJ1-1, with D perhaps matching TRBD1 (5 bases). Trimming shortened V by 3 bases and J by 3 bases, and 12 bases separated the two germline ends. The CDR3 runs 14 residues. The germline CDR1 and CDR2 sequences are SGHRS and YFSETQ. The CDR3 DNA follows: TGCGCCAGCAGCTCGGAGGGACTTGACACTGAAGCTTTCTTT. It encodes CASSSEGLDTEAFF.

The chain recombines TRBV18 with TRBJ2-3, with 9 bases aligning to TRBD1. The CDR3 spans 16 residues. J lost 0 bases, V lost 3 bases, and 4 bases had no gene match. Germline V lookup: CDR1 KGHSH, CDR2 LQKENI. CDR3 nucleotide sequence: TGTGCCAGCTCACCCCGGGACAGGGTTAGCACAGATACGCAGTATTTT. Translated, it gives CASSPRDRVSTDTQYF.

V gene TRBV30 combines with J gene TRBJ2-3; no reliable D call. V lost 0 bases and J 6 bases, leaving 7 bases between the germline ends. Germline V gene lookup returns CDR1 GTSNPN and CDR2 SVGIG (reference sequence). This CDR3 comprises 12 residues. The CDR3 loop is CAWSVRRDTQYF. The CDR3 nucleotides are TGTGCCTGGAGTGTACGGCGGGATACGCAGTATTTT.